Listed here are 26 T cell receptor beta chains from one sample, sequenced in a study of technical replicates of blood from a few donors. TCRdb keeps only in-frame clones here, not all; method: immunoSEQ multiplex PCR. The sample holds some 77,000 clones, roughly nine tenths seen once. Sequencing was carried out using T cells isolated from PBMCs. All receptors come from a human donor in good health.

V and J are TRBV10-3 and TRBJ1-2; no definite D call. Trimming left V 0 bases short and J 4 bases short, with 9 bases between. Germline assignment: CDR1 ENHRY and CDR2 SYGVKD. The CDR3 has 14 amino acids. CDR3: CAISESRDIYGYTF. In DNA, the CDR3 is TGTGCCATCAGTGAGTCGAGAGACATCTATGGCTACACCTTC.

The chain carries TRBV5-1 and TRBJ2-1; tentative D call: TRBD2 (5 bases). V was trimmed by 2 bases and J by 8 bases, leaving 17 bases between them. Germline-derived CDR1 and CDR2 are SGHRS and YFSETQ. The CDR3 spans 15 residues. The CDR3 sequence: CASSFLRELIDEQFF. The CDR3 nucleotides read TGCGCCAGCAGCTTTCTGAGGGAGTTAATTGATGAGCAGTTCTTC.

J is TRBJ1-1 and V is TRBV6-1, with TRBD1 as a possible D gene (6 bases). Trimming shortened V by 7 bases and J by 4 bases, and 19 bases separated the two germline ends. CDR3 length: 15 residues. CDR1 MNHNS and CDR2 SASEGT come from the germline V gene. The CDR3 is CASNREKEVGTEAFF. For the CDR3, the DNA is TGTGCCAGCAACAGGGAAAAGGAGGTGGGCACTGAAGCTTTCTTT.

V usage is TRBV5-5 and J usage is TRBJ1-2; 9 bases line up with TRBD1. The CDR3 length is 14 residues. Germline V gene lookup returns CDR1 SGHKS and CDR2 YYEKEE (reference sequence). V lost 1 base to trimming and J lost 3 bases; unmatched junction nucleotides: 1. This CDR3 reads CASSLRDRDYGYTF. CDR3 DNA: TGTGCCAGCAGCTTGAGGGACAGGGACTATGGCTACACCTTC.

This clone was seen a single time. The same CDR3 arises from other DNA sequences in this sample as well. V and J are TRBV9 and TRBJ2-1, with TRBD2 matching 10 bases. Germline lookup yields CDR1 SGDLS and CDR2 YYNGEE. V trimming: 4 bases; J trimming: 0 bases; junction bases outside the gene matches: 1. This CDR3 has 15 residues. Written as DNA, the CDR3 is TGTGCCAGCAGCCCTAGCGGGAGCTCCTACAATGAGCAGTTCTTC. It yields the protein CASSPSGSSYNEQFF.

The chain has TRBV28 and TRBJ2-3; TRBD2 matches 10 bases. The CDR3 runs 18 residues. Germline CDR1 reads MDHEN; CDR2 reads SYDVKM. After removal of 4 bases from V and 4 bases from J, the junction contained 14 bases not matched to a gene. CDR3 DNA: TGTGCCAGCAGTTCCATATTAGGGACTAGCGTAGAGGCAGATACGCAGTATTTT. It translates to CASSSILGTSVEADTQYF.

The CDR3 region is CASSLVVRAGVSYNEQFF. DNA of the CDR3: TGTGCCAGCAGCTTAGTCGTACGAGCGGGGGTCTCCTACAATGAGCAGTTCTTC. The chain couples TRBV11-2 to TRBJ2-1; 8 bases agree with TRBD2. The CDR3 consists of 18 residues. V dropped 1 base and J dropped 0; count of bases not matched to a gene: 8. Per the germline V gene, CDR1 is SGHAT and CDR2 is FQNNGV.

This clone came up once. The DNA for the CDR3 is TGTGCCAGCAGCTCATTGTACGAGCAGTACTTC. Residues: CASSSLYEQYF. The chain recombines TRBV5-6 with TRBJ2-7; no firm D call. From germline, CDR1 is SGHDT and CDR2 YYEEEE. V shed 3 bases and J shed 4 bases, with 5 bases lying between them. The CDR3 is made up of 11 amino acids. The variable domain in full, with the rest retrieved from reference TRBV5-6 and TRBJ2-7, is DAGVTQSPTHLIKTRGQQVTLRCSPKSGHDTVSWYQQALGQGPQFIFQYYEEEERQRGNFPDRFSGHQFPNYSSELNVNALLLGDSALYLCASSSLYEQYFGPGTRLTVT.

The count of this clone is one. The chain is built from TRBV7-2 and TRBJ2-7, with TRBD2 identical over 10 bases. Per the germline V gene, CDR1 is SGHTA and CDR2 is FQGNSA. The CDR3 has 15 residues. Trimming at V came to 4 bases and at J to 5 bases, leaving 8 bases not matched to a gene. The CDR3 sequence is CASSSSSGSFHEQYF. The CDR3 DNA is TGTGCCAGCAGCTCGTCTAGCGGGAGTTTCCACGAGCAGTACTTC.

As DNA, the CDR3 is TGTGCCATCCAGGGGCATACCCTGAACACTGAAGCTTTCTTT. Translated: CAIQGHTLNTEAFF. The rearrangement uses TRBV10-3 and TRBJ1-1; tentative D call: TRBD1 (6 bases). V was cut by 8 bases and J by 0 bases, with 13 bases left in between. Germline assignment: CDR1 ENHRY and CDR2 SYGVKD. This CDR3 contains 14 residues.

The CDR3 spells CASSYVAGGGNEQFF. The CDR3 DNA sequence: TGTGCCAGCAGTTACGTCGCGGGAGGTGGGAATGAGCAGTTCTTC. V gene TRBV6-5 combines with J gene TRBJ2-1; 8 nucleotides align to TRBD2. CDR1 is MNHEY, CDR2 SVGAGI, per germline. Trimming removed 2 bases from V and 7 bases from J; junction bases left unmatched: 7. CDR3 length: 15 amino acids.

The V gene is TRBV2, the J gene TRBJ2-7, with 12 nucleotides matching TRBD2. Unmatched junction bases numbered 9, after V lost 10 bases and J lost 2 bases. Germline V lookup: CDR1 SNHLY, CDR2 FYNNEI. The CDR3 is 15 amino acids. The CDR3 DNA reads as TGTGCCACCCAGACTAGCGGGAGCTATCCCTACGAGCAGTACTTC. It is translated as CATQTSGSYPYEQYF.

This clone has just one count. The chain links TRBV4-1 to TRBJ2-2, with D tentatively TRBD2 (6 bases). In germline, CDR1 is MGHRA, CDR2 YSYEKL. The V gene lost 0 bases and the J gene lost 1 base, with 15 bases spanning the gap. CDR3 length equals 18 residues. The CDR3 coding sequence is TGCGCCAGCAGCCAAGACGTTGGGCAGGGACTGAACACCGGGGAGCTGTTTTTT. It specifies CASSQDVGQGLNTGELFF.

The V call is TRBV7-3, the J call TRBJ2-1; D is perhaps TRBD1 (7 bases). CDR3 length equals 13 residues. Germline V gives CDR1 SGHTA, CDR2 FQGTGA. With 5 bases removed from V and 6 bases from J, the gap between germline ends came to 11 bases. CDR3 in amino acids: CASSPQGGNEQFF. The CDR3 DNA reads TGTGCCAGCAGCCCCCAGGGGGGCAATGAGCAGTTCTTC.

This chain connects TRBV28 to TRBJ2-3; 12 bases fit TRBD1. CDR1 is MDHEN, CDR2 SYDVKM, per germline. This CDR3 has 16 amino acids. V dropped 7 bases and J dropped 1; count of bases not matched to a gene: 6. The CDR3: CASILGQGAGTDTQYF. In DNA, the CDR3 is TGTGCCAGCATCCTGGGACAGGGGGCAGGCACAGATACGCAGTATTTT.

V usage is TRBV19 and J usage is TRBJ1-1; unclear D gene. Trimming took 7 bases from V and 1 from J, leaving 7 bases between them. The CDR3 has 12 residues. Germline-derived CDR1 and CDR2 are LNHDA and SQIVND (reference sequence). CDR3 bases: TGTGCCAGTAATGAGGGGAACACTGAAGCTTTCTTT. Translation gives CASNEGNTEAFF.

This chain links TRBV11-3 with TRBJ2-7; TRBD2 agrees at 8 bases. The CDR3 is 15 residues long. The J segment lost 2 bases and the V segment lost 1 base, leaving 4 bases of the junction unmatched. Germline V gives CDR1 SGHNT, CDR2 YENEEA. The DNA for the CDR3 is TGTGCCAGCAGCTTAGGCGGGAGGAACCCCTACGAGCAGTACTTC. Its protein product is CASSLGGRNPYEQYF. The variable domain in full, with the rest retrieved from reference TRBV11-3 and TRBJ2-7, is EAGVVQSPRYKIIEKKQPVAFWCNPISGHNTLYWYLQNLGQGPELLIRYENEEAVDDSQLPKDRFSAERLKGVDSTLKIQPAELGDSAVYLCASSLGGRNPYEQYFGPGTRLTVT.

The chain has TRBV19 and TRBJ2-2; 8 nucleotides line up with TRBD1. CDR1 is LNHDA and CDR2 is SQIVND in the germline V gene (reference sequence). The CDR3 spans 14 residues. V shed 6 bases and J 7 bases; nucleotides not matched to a gene: 7. The CDR3 here is CASSHGQGNGELFF. The CDR3 DNA follows: TGTGCCAGTAGCCACGGACAGGGAAACGGGGAGCTGTTTTTT. Full variable domain (outside the CDR3, taken from reference TRBV19 and TRBJ2-2): DGGITQSPKYLFRKEGQNVTLSCEQNLNHDAMYWYRQDPGQGLRLIYYSQIVNDFQKGDIAEGYSVSREKKESFPLTVTSAQKNPTAFYLCASSHGQGNGELFFGEGSRLTVL.

Here the CDR3 DNA reads TGCGCCAGCAGCCAATTTCTCCAGGGACTTAATGAAAAACTGTTTTTT. Translated, it gives CASSQFLQGLNEKLFF. The V gene is TRBV4-1, the J gene TRBJ1-4, with D perhaps TRBD1 (5 bases). With 2 bases removed from V and 4 bases from J, the gap between germline ends came to 14 bases. This CDR3 is 16 amino acids long. CDR1 and CDR2 from the germline V gene are MGHRA and YSYEKL.

This clone was counted between two and nine times. This chain joins TRBV10-3 and TRBJ1-1, with D possibly being TRBD1 (6 bases). CDR3 length: 12 amino acids. The germline CDR1 and CDR2 sequences are ENHRY and SYGVKD. V lost 6 bases and J lost 7, with 12 bases in between. The CDR3 DNA reads as TGTGCCATCAGGACCCCCAGGGGTGAAGCTTTCTTT. Translated, it gives CAIRTPRGEAFF.

This chain joins TRBV5-4 and TRBJ1-1; D uncertain. CDR3 length: 14 residues. Germline loops: CDR1 SGHNT, CDR2 YYREEE (reference sequence). V gave up 4 bases and J gave up 3 bases, with 13 bases separating them. This CDR3 is CASSQRREDTEAFF. The DNA of the CDR3 is TGTGCCAGCAGCCAGCGGAGGGAAGACACTGAAGCTTTCTTT.

The CDR3 is CASSPETGRGYTF. In DNA form, the CDR3 reads TGTGCCAGCAGCCCAGAGACAGGGCGAGGCTACACCTTC. The chain recombines TRBV7-2 with TRBJ1-2; TRBD1 matches 7 bases. J gave up 8 bases and V 5 bases, and 8 bases lay outside the gene matches. Germline CDR1 SGHTA, CDR2 FQGNSA. The CDR3 loop spans 13 amino acids.

The sample holds a few counts of this clone. V usage is TRBV6-1 and J usage is TRBJ1-2; D uncertain. Trimming removed 4 bases from V and 3 bases from J, with 9 bases in between. The germline V gene has CDR1 MNHNS and CDR2 SASEGT. The CDR3 is made up of 13 amino acids. DNA of the CDR3: TGTGCCAGCAGTGTGGCAGATTACTATGGCTACACCTTC. It encodes CASSVADYYGYTF.

This chain uses TRBV2 with TRBJ1-4; D not resolved. Trimming left V 5 bases short and J 6 bases short, with 7 bases between. The CDR3 spans 12 residues. The germline gives CDR1 SNHLY, CDR2 FYNNEI. CDR3 DNA sequence: TGTGCCAGCAGTTACTCTCATGAAAAACTGTTTTTT. It is translated as CASSYSHEKLFF.

CDR3: CASSLIGQLTGELFF. The CDR3 nucleotides read TGCGCCAGCAGCCTGATAGGACAACTCACCGGGGAGCTGTTTTTT. The chain combines TRBV4-1 with TRBJ2-2, with D maybe TRBD1 (5 bases). V was cut by 4 bases and J by 4 bases, with 13 bases left in between. Germline CDR1 and CDR2: MGHRA and YSYEKL. The CDR3 totals 15 residues.

The CDR3 here is CASSLQPGLAGVDEQFF. The CDR3 nucleotides are TGTGCCAGCAGCCTGCAACCGGGACTAGCGGGAGTAGATGAGCAGTTCTTC. This chain uses TRBV5-4 with TRBJ2-1, with 14 bases lining up with TRBD2. V lost 4 bases to trimming and J lost 8 bases; unmatched junction nucleotides: 11. Germline CDR1 SGHNT, CDR2 YYREEE (reference sequence). The CDR3 is 17 residues long.